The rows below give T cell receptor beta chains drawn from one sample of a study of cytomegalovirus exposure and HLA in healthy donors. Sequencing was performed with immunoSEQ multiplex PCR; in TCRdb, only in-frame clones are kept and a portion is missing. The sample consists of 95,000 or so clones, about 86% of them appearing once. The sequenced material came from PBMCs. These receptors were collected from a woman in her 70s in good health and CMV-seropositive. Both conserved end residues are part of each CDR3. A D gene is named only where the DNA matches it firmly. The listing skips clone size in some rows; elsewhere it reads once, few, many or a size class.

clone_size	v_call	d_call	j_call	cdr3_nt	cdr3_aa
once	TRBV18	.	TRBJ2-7	TGTGCCAGCTCACCACCGTCAAGGGGCGAGCAGTACTTC	CASSPPSRGEQYF
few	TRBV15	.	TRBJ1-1	TGTGCCACCAGCAGCACTACTGAAGCTTTCTTT	CATSSTTEAFF
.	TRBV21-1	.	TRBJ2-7	TGTGCCAGCAGCTATGGCTCCGGGACAGAATTATCCGTTGACTACGAGCAGTACTTC	CASSYGSGTELSVDYEQYF
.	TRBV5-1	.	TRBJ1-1	TGCGCCAGCAGCTTGGACACCTCGGGTATGAACACTGAAGCTTTCTTT	CASSLDTSGMNTEAFF
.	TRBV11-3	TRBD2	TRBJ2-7	TGTGCCAGCAGCTTAGATCCTGGACTAGCGGGAGTAGGTGAGCAGTACTTC	CASSLDPGLAGVGEQYF
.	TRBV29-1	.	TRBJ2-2	TGCAGCGTTGAAAGGACAACGAACACCGGGGAGCTGTTTTTT	CSVERTTNTGELFF
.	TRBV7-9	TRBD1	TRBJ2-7	TGTTCCAGCAGCCGACAGGGACACGAGCAGTACTTC	CSSSRQGHEQYF
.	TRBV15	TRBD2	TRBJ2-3	TGTGCCACCAGCAGAGCGGGGGGGTTGGATACGCAGTATTTT	CATSRAGGLDTQYF
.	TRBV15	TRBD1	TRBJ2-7	TGTGCCACCAGGGGACAGGGCTACGAGCAGTACTTC	CATRGQGYEQYF
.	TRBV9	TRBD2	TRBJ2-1	TGTGCCAGCAGCGAGGGACTAGCGGAATACAATGAGCAGTTCTTC	CASSEGLAEYNEQFF
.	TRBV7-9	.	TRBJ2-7	TGTGCCAGCAGCCCAAGTATAGACGAGCAGTACTTC	CASSPSIDEQYF
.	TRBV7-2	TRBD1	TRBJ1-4	TGTGCCAGCAGCTTAGGAGGGACAGCCAATGAAAAACTGTTTTTT	CASSLGGTANEKLFF
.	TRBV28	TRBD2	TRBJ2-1	TGTGCCAGCAGTGGACTAGCGGGAGTCAATGAGCAGTTCTTC	CASSGLAGVNEQFF
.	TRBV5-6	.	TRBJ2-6	TGTGCCAGCAGTCTTAGGAGGGAGAGCTCTGGGGCCAACGTCCTGACTTTC	CASSLRRESSGANVLTF
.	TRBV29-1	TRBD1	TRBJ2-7	TGCAGCGTTGGACAGGGATCCTACGAGCAGTACTTC	CSVGQGSYEQYF
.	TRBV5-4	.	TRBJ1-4	TGTGCCAGCAGCTCGGGGAACGTAAAGAGTGAAAAACTGTTTTTT	CASSSGNVKSEKLFF
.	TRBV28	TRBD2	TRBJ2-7	TGTGCCAGCAGTACCCCCGCCGGGACTAGCGGGAGGGCCCCTAGGGAGCAGTACTTC	CASSTPAGTSGRAPREQYF
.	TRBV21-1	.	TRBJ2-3	TGTGTCAGCAGCAAAAAGGCGGGAGGGGGCCGTGGAACAGATACGCAGTATTTT	CVSSKKAGGGRGTDTQYF
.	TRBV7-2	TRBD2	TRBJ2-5	TGTGCCAGCAGCTTAGTGGCGGGAGTGGGGGAGACCCAGTACTTC	CASSLVAGVGETQYF
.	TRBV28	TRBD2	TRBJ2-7	TGTGCCAGCATCCCGGGACTAGCGGGCTACGAGCAGTACTTC	CASIPGLAGYEQYF
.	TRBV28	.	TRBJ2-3	TGTGCCAGCATTAGTAGAGATACGCAGTATTTT	CASISRDTQYF
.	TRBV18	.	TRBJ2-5	TGTGCCAGCTCACCGGGCGCCTTGGAGACCCAGTACTTC	CASSPGALETQYF
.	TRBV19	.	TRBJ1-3	TGTGCCAGTAGTCTTTCGAGCTCTGGAAACACCATATATTTT	CASSLSSSGNTIYF
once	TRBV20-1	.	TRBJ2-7	TGCAGTGCTTTGGACAACTACGAGCAGTACTTC	CSALDNYEQYF